This T cell receptor beta chain was profiled in a study of naive and memory T cell subsets. The beta constant-region primer was an equimolar mix of two oligonucleotides covering TRBC1 and TRBC2. Ligated cDNA was amplified by four rounds of PCR with nested alpha and beta constant-region primers and SP2. TCRdb re-derived calls from the UMI-ligation and nested PCR reads in MiXCR, one entry per CDR3 protein. The sample includes approximately 82,000 distinct CDR3 sequences, roughly 7.3% of them seen just once. The study's findings and limits: Diversity fell and Gini index rose from naive through CM, EM, EMRA. TCR counts from RNA may reflect activation-linked expression changes.

Looked up from germline, CDR1 is MNHNY and CDR2 is SVGAGI (reference sequence). The CDR3 length is 18 residues. V was trimmed by 7 bases and J by 3 bases, leaving 25 bases between them. A remark on this clonotype: The antigen is not known.

Cells stained for CD3, CD4, CD8, CD45RA and CD27 were sorted into four subsets. The sample comprised central memory CD4+ T cells from blood. The chain is built from TRBV6-6 and TRBJ2-1; D unresolved. This TCR came from a human donor in good health. CDR3 loop: CASIHASVRLTDYNEQFF. In DNA, the CDR3 is TGTGCCAGCATCCATGCCTCCGTGCGGTTGACGGACTACAATGAGCAGTTCTTC.